This T cell receptor (beta chain) is drawn from a study of blood T cells in healthy people across ages. CDR1 and CDR2 (germline): SGHTA, FQGNSA. Germline trimming cut 1 base from V and 10 bases from J; bases unmatched to any gene: 9. The CDR3 covers 16 residues. PCR was performed a second time for about 7 to 11 cycles using a sample-barcoded 5' primer and a J-beta primer mix. TCRdb re-analysed the 5' RACE reads in MiXCR, keeping a single row per CDR3 protein. This sample has approximately 800,000 distinct CDR3 sequences, with roughly 60% found just once. V and J are TRBV7-2 and TRBJ1-6; 8 bases agree with TRBD1. The TCR sequence derives from a man aged 30 to 39 in good health. Sequencing was done on a sample of blood. In DNA, the CDR3 is TGTGCCAGCAGCTTAGTCGGGGCAGGGGGCTTATCACCCCTCCACTTT. Its protein is CASSLVGAGGLSPLHF.